This record concerns one TCR beta chain sequence. This CDR3 comprises 15 residues. Trimming took off 4 bases at V and 5 bases at J, with 17 bases between the two ends. Germline CDR1 and CDR2: SGHDN and FVKESK. TCRdb's copy holds only in-frame clones and misses some; the assay was immunoSEQ multiplex PCR. This repertoire shows fewer than 75,000 clones, about nine tenths found once; its top ten account for about 2.3%. The data belong to a study of T cell changes during pregnancy in multiple sclerosis. The rearrangement links TRBV14 to TRBJ1-1; tentative D call: TRBD1 (6 bases). The sequence derives from a female donor with multiple sclerosis, enrolled in a pregnancy study. The sequencing here drew on peripheral blood, taken in the first trimester of pregnancy. Written as DNA, the CDR3 is TGTGCCAGCAGCCCTTTAGGGGGAAGTTTGACTGAAGCTTTCTTT. It specifies CASSPLGGSLTEAFF.